Presented here are 9 T cell receptor beta chains from one specimen sequenced in a study of T cell responses to AZD1222 COVID-19 vaccine. TCRdb's copy holds only in-frame clones and misses some; the assay was immunoSEQ multiplex PCR. Among about 130,000 clones listed, over 75% were seen once. Sequencing was performed on peripheral blood, taken on day 0 of AZD1222 vaccination. The receptors stem from an adult in good health.

The CDR3 here is CAWRDRGNEQYF. Written as DNA, the CDR3 is TGTGCCTGGAGGGACAGGGGGAATGAGCAGTACTTC. The rearrangement uses TRBV30 and TRBJ2-7; 10 nucleotides agree with TRBD1. After removal of 3 bases from V and 7 bases from J, the junction contained 3 bases not matched to a gene. CDR1 and CDR2 (germline): GTSNPN, SVGIG (reference sequence). The CDR3 spans 12 residues.

The chain links TRBV14 to TRBJ2-1; D is undetermined. The CDR3 runs 14 residues. The V and J ends lost 0 bases and 7 bases respectively, with 10 bases between them. Germline assignment: CDR1 SGHDN and CDR2 FVKESK. The CDR3 sequence is CASSQDLLENEQFF. As DNA, the CDR3 is TGTGCCAGCAGCCAAGATCTTCTGGAAAATGAGCAGTTCTTC.

This chain's CDR3 is CASSVAQGQPNYGYTF. CDR3 nucleotide sequence: TGTGCCAGCAGCGTAGCCCAGGGACAGCCTAACTATGGCTACACCTTC. The V gene is TRBV9, the J gene TRBJ1-2; 7 bases map to TRBD1. With V trimmed by 0 bases and J by 0 bases, 5 bases remained unmatched. Germline CDR1 and CDR2: SGDLS and YYNGEE. This CDR3 comprises 16 residues.

This chain uses TRBV7-8 with TRBJ1-2; no reliable D call. The CDR3 runs to 12 residues. V lost 1 base to trimming and J lost 6 bases, with 6 bases between them. Germline V gene lookup returns CDR1 SGHVS and CDR2 FQNEAQ. The CDR3 loop is CASSLVEDGYTF. CDR3 DNA: TGTGCCAGCAGCTTAGTGGAAGATGGCTACACCTTC. The full variable domain, completed using reference TRBV7-8 and TRBJ1-2, is GAGVSQSPRYKVAKRGQDVALRCDPISGHVSLFWYQQALGQGPEFLTYFQNEAQLDKSGLPSDRFFAERPEGSVSTLKIQRTQQEDSAVYLCASSLVEDGYTFGSGTRLTVV.

V gene TRBV7-6 combines with J gene TRBJ2-3; TRBD2 matches at 10 bases. This CDR3 contains 17 residues. Per the germline V gene, CDR1 is SGHVS and CDR2 is FNYEAQ. V dropped 5 bases and J dropped 2; count of bases not matched to a gene: 10. CDR3 residues: CASSIDVAGGDTDTQYF. As DNA, the CDR3 is TGTGCCAGCAGCATAGACGTAGCGGGAGGAGACACAGATACGCAGTATTTT. Full variable domain (remainder filled in from reference TRBV7-6 and TRBJ2-3): GAGVSQSPRYKVTKRGQDVALRCDPISGHVSLYWYRQALGQGPEFLTYFNYEAQQDKSGLPNDRFSAERPEGSISTLTIQRTEQRDSAMYRCASSIDVAGGDTDTQYFGPGTRLTVL.

This sequence joins TRBV27 and TRBJ1-1; D is undetermined. The CDR3 contains 12 residues. The V gene's germline CDR1 is MNHEY and CDR2 SMNVEV (reference sequence). V was cut by 8 bases and J by 11 bases, with 18 bases left in between. The CDR3: CASVNRADRAFF. CDR3 in DNA: TGTGCCAGCGTTAATAGGGCCGACCGGGCTTTCTTT.

The chain combines TRBV4-2 with TRBJ2-3; TRBD2 agrees at 7 bases. V lost 4 bases to trimming and J lost 3 bases; unmatched junction nucleotides: 16. This CDR3 has 18 residues. Per the germline V gene, CDR1 is LGHNA and CDR2 is YNFKEQ. The CDR3 protein is CASSRTTRLDSGTDTQYF. The DNA for the CDR3 is TGTGCCAGCAGCCGCACCACTCGCCTTGATAGCGGGACAGATACGCAGTATTTT.

The chain links TRBV7-2 to TRBJ2-1; tentatively, D is TRBD1 (6 bases). This CDR3 has 12 residues. CDR1 SGHTA and CDR2 FQGNSA come from the germline V gene. Trimming took 4 bases from V and 8 from J, leaving 9 bases between them. The DNA of the CDR3 is TGTGCCAGCAGCTCACAGGGATATGAGCAGTTCTTC. This translates into CASSSQGYEQFF.

This chain links TRBV5-5 with TRBJ2-2; 11 bases are a match to TRBD2. Germline V gives CDR1 SGHKS, CDR2 YYEKEE (reference sequence). The ends lost 4 bases at V and 6 bases at J; junction bases unmatched: 8. There are 16 residues in the CDR3. CDR3 sequence (DNA): TGTGCCAGCAGCATAAGACTAGCGGGACCGGCCGGGGAGCTGTTTTTT. Encoded protein: CASSIRLAGPAGELFF.